What follows are 4 T cell receptor beta chains derived from one specimen sequenced in a study of response to subunit inactivated influenza vaccine. Each CDR3 protein gets one entry after TCRdb re-called the RT-PCR reads with MiXCR. The sample comprises about 310,000 distinct CDR3 sequences, less than 25% of which are singletons, and 10% rests with the top ten. Sample: PBMCs from blood, taken 21 months after vaccination. The source is a man aged 45-69 years who received an inactivated influenza vaccine.

The gene calls are TRBV25-1 and TRBJ1-6, with a tentative D call TRBD1 (5 bases). The ends were cut back, 4 bases at V and 8 bases at J, with 6 bases in the middle. From germline, CDR1 is MGHDK and CDR2 SYGVNS. The CDR3 consists of 12 residues. The CDR3 bases are TGTGCCAGCAGTGTGGGGGATTCACCCCTCCACTTT. Amino acids: CASSVGDSPLHF.

The CDR3 reads CASSASGGYGYTF. CDR3 DNA sequence: TGTGCCAGCAGTGCCAGCGGAGGCTATGGCTACACCTTC. The V gene is TRBV6-1, the J gene TRBJ1-2; D call uncertain. V lost 4 bases to trimming and J lost 4 bases, with 10 bases between them. The CDR3 totals 13 residues. Per the germline V gene, CDR1 is MNHNS and CDR2 is SASEGT.

This sequence joins TRBV4-3 and TRBJ2-3, with TRBD1 matching 9 bases. The CDR3 runs to 15 residues. V shed 4 bases and J 4 bases; nucleotides not matched to a gene: 6. CDR1 is LGHNA, CDR2 YSLEER, per germline. The CDR3, as DNA: TGCGCCAGCAGCCTCACAGGGGGCGGCCCAGATACGCAGTATTTT. Protein product: CASSLTGGGPDTQYF.

The chain links TRBV27 to TRBJ1-1; TRBD1 aligns across 7 bases. The V gene end was trimmed by 6 bases and the J gene end by 6 bases; junction bases not matched to a gene: 19. From germline, CDR1 is MNHEY and CDR2 SMNVEV (reference sequence). This CDR3 is 17 amino acids long. The CDR3 sequence is CASRNIGGRGLYAEAFF. The CDR3 DNA reads TGTGCCAGCAGGAACATTGGTGGCAGGGGGTTGTACGCTGAAGCTTTCTTT.